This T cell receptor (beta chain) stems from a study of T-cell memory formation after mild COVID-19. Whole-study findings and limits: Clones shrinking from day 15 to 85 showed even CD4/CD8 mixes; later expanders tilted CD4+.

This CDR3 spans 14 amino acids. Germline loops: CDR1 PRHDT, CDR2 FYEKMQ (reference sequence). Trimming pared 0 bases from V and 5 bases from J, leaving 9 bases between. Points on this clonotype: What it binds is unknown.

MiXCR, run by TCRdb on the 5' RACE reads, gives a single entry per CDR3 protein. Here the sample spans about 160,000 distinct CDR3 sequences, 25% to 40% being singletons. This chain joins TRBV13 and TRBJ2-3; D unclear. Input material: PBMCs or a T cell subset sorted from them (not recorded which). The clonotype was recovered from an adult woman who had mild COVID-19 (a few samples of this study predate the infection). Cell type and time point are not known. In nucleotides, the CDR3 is TGTGCCAGCAGCTTAGGAGGCCCGGGAGATACGCAGTATTTT. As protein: CASSLGGPGDTQYF.